These 2 T cell receptor beta chains were all obtained from the same sample, sequenced in a study of molecular identifiers for immune sequencing clone quantification. TCRdb re-analysed the PCR reads in MiXCR, keeping a single row per CDR3 protein. The table records some 590,000 distinct CDR3 sequences, 25% of them present only once. The source material was naive CD8+ T cells from blood, with Jurkat cell RNA spiked in. The subset here: FACS-sorted CD8+CD4-CCR7+CD45RA+ naive T cells. These receptors were collected from a human donor in good health. Some libraries in this study had Jurkat cell RNA spiked in.

This clonotype was recorded a few times. The chain has TRBV4-3 and TRBJ2-5; perhaps TRBD2 as D (5 bases). Germline V CDR1 and CDR2: LGHNA, YSLEER. This CDR3 has 15 amino acids. V lost 0 bases and J 0 bases, leaving 8 bases between the germline ends. The CDR3 sequence is CASSQDRGYQETQYF. The DNA of the CDR3 is TGCGCCAGCAGCCAAGATCGGGGATACCAAGAGACCCAGTACTTC.

This clonotype was seen ten or more times. The rearrangement joins TRBV5-1 to TRBJ1-1, with a tentative D call TRBD1 (5 bases). The CDR3 consists of 15 residues. The V end lost 6 bases, the J end lost 7 bases, and 22 bases lay between the germline ends. Per germline, CDR1 SGHRS and CDR2 YFSETQ. The CDR3 nucleotides are TGCGCCAGCACGGCCGGGACTACCCCAACCAGTGAAGCTTTCTTT. Translation gives CASTAGTTPTSEAFF. Looking up the rest from reference TRBV5-1 and TRBJ1-1 gives the full variable domain: KAGVTQTPRYLIKTRGQQVTLSCSPISGHRSVSWYQQTPGQGLQFLFEYFSETQRNKGNFPGRFSGRQFSNSRSEMNVSTLELGDSALYLCASTAGTTPTSEAFFGQGTRLTVV.